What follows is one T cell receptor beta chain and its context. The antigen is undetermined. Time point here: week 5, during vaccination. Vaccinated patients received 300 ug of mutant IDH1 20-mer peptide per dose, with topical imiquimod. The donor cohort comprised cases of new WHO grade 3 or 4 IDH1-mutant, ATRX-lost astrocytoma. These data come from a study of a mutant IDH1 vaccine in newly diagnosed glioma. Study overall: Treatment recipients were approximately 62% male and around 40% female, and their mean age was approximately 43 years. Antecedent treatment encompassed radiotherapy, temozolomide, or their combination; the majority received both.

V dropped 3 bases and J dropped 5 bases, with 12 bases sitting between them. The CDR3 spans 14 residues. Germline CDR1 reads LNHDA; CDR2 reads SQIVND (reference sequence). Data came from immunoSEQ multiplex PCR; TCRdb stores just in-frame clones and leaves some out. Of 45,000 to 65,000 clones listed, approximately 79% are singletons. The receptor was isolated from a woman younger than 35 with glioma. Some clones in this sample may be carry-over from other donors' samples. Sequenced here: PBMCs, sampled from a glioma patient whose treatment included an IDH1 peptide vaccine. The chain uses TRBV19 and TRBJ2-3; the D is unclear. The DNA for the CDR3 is TGTGCCAGTAGTATCCCGATGATCCGAGATACGCAGTATTTT. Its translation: CASSIPMIRDTQYF.